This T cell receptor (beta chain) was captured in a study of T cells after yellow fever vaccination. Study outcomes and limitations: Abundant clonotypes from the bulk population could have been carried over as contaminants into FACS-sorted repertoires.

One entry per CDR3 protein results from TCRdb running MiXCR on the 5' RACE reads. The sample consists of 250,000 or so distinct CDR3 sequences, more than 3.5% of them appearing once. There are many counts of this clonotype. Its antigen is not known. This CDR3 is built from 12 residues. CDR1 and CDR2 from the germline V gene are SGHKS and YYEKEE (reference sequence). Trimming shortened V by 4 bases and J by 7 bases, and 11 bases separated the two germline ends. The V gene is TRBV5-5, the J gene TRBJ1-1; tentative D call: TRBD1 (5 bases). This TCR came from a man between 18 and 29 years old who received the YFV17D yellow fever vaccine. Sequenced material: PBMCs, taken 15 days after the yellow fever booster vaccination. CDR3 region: CASSGGDGEAFF. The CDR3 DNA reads TGTGCCAGCAGCGGTGGGGACGGTGAAGCTTTCTTT.